A selection of T cell receptor beta chains follows, all from one sample in a study of CD8+CD57+ T cells in acquired aplastic anemia. TCRdb independently ran MiXCR on the reads; one entry per CDR3 protein. The table records 120,000 or so distinct CDR3 sequences, around 50% of them present only once. The sequencing sample was made of sorted CD4+, CD8+, or CD8+CD57+ T cells (not recorded which) from PBMCs. The receptors were sampled from a human donor in good health, serving as a control. The CDR3 runs from the conserved cysteine through the conserved F or W.

v_call: TRBV15; j_call: TRBJ1-1; cdr3_aa: CATSRGTGTYEAFF
v_call: TRBV12-3/TRBV12-4; j_call: TRBJ2-5; cdr3_aa: CASSPSGGAGRKETQYF
v_call: TRBV4-1; j_call: TRBJ2-2; cdr3_aa: CASSQAQGQGAWELFF
v_call: TRBV7-3; j_call: TRBJ2-2; cdr3_aa: CASSPLDRGFTGELFF
v_call: TRBV7-2; j_call: TRBJ2-7; cdr3_aa: CASSFQPGEQYF
v_call: TRBV5-6; j_call: TRBJ2-5; cdr3_aa: CASSRTGGGSETQYF
v_call: TRBV5-1; j_call: TRBJ1-6; cdr3_aa: CASSLDRENSPLHF
v_call: TRBV10-1; j_call: TRBJ2-7; cdr3_aa: CASSESPGPSYEQYF
v_call: TRBV7-8; j_call: TRBJ2-2; cdr3_aa: CASSSKSSPNTGELFF
v_call: TRBV29-1; j_call: TRBJ1-1; cdr3_aa: CSVTPGQENTEAFF
v_call: TRBV30; j_call: TRBJ1-3; cdr3_aa: CAWSARRLSGNTIYF
v_call: TRBV3-1; j_call: TRBJ1-5; cdr3_aa: CASSQGTGNQPQHF
v_call: TRBV4-1; j_call: TRBJ1-2; cdr3_aa: CASSQDRGIGGYTF
v_call: TRBV11-2; j_call: TRBJ2-7; cdr3_aa: CASSPRGGQFYEQYF
v_call: TRBV29-1; j_call: TRBJ2-1; cdr3_aa: CSVATGNNEQFF
v_call: TRBV20-1; j_call: TRBJ1-4; cdr3_aa: CSATPGQGTNEKLFF
v_call: TRBV29-1; j_call: TRBJ1-1; cdr3_aa: CSVDRGLGGNTEAFF
v_call: TRBV20-1; j_call: TRBJ1-1; cdr3_aa: CSARVGGATEAFF